This T cell receptor (beta chain) was captured by sequencing in a study of blood T cell repertoires in COVID-19 (dated by TCRdb to the early 2020s). Turning to the overall study: Samples from collaborators originated in the United States, Italy and Spain and spanned both the acute and convalescent phases of COVID-19. The dataset comprised deeply sampled blood TCRbeta repertoires from subjects exposed to, actively infected with, or recovered from COVID-19. HLA class I and class II types, where available, came from metadata supplied by the sample provider rather than from assay-based typing. The sample metadata nearly always contained a de-identified subject ID, COVID-19 status, age in years and sex. The material from the prospective study consisted of cDNA or gDNA derived from T cells, B-cell-depleted T cells, or PBMCs. The repertoires were made available in a free public database intended to serve as a resource for research on the immune response to SARS-CoV-2. Samples came from the ongoing ImmuneRACE study (first 160 participants) plus 1,254 subjects from 6 global collaborators.

This clone was recorded a few times. Its antigen remains unidentified. No per-base quality is available; no much larger clone lies one base away. Whole blood was collected in K2EDTA tubes by collaborating institutions according to the institutions' own protocols. For TCRbeta analysis, collaborator samples were shipped as frozen whole blood, as isolated PBMCs, or as DNA extracted from either sample type. The CDR3 sequence holds 12 residues, the cysteine and phenylalanine included. Only the CDR3 portion is preserved as DNA: 36 bases, with reading frame beginning at the first base. CDR1 SGHNT and CDR2 YYREEE were looked up in the germline V gene (reference sequence). V is clipped by 0 bases and J by 6 bases, and the sequence between their germline boundaries is 7 bases long. TCRbeta CDR3 regions were amplified from genomic DNA by means of the immunoSEQ Assay, a bias-controlled multiplex PCR. The study's processing was this. Within the assay, amplification of reference gene primers was used to estimate how many nucleated cells each sample contained. To quantify the absolute abundance of each unique TCRbeta CDR3 rearrangement, sequence reads were collapsed and filtered. For each sample, productive Simpson clonality was calculated as the square root of Simpson's diversity index across productive rearrangements. TCRdb obtained this table from immuneACCESS and retained in-frame rearrangements with V and J assigned. These tables miss some clones; where compared with another copy, unresolved V genes account for less than half of the shortfall, and the remainder is unexplained. V, J and clone size derive from that table, while D and trimming were established from the DNA sequence. The sample table records about 99,000 clones; more than 75% of these occur just once. The ten largest clones add up to around 14% of the sample.

Broad study findings and their caveats: How much clinical and demographic metadata was included differed by source and by participant, and the metadata was provided uncurated.

The V and J genes are TRBV5-4 and TRBJ2-7, with TRBD2 tentatively as D gene (6 bases match). Specimen: peripheral blood. This receptor was taken from a man aged 50 or older with acute or convalescent COVID-19. The base sequence is TGTGCCAGCAGCTTGGGACTAGGCGAGCAGTACTTC. Its protein product is CASSLGLGEQYF.